This T cell receptor (beta chain) appears in the sequencing data of a study of T cells expressing NK-cell markers. For the study at large: There were seven HCMV-seropositive donors and one seronegative donor among the eight sequenced.

For each CDR3 protein, TCRdb gives one entry from its re-call of the 5' RACE reads, without DNA. The table gives some 500,000 distinct CDR3 sequences; the top ten clones make up under 1.5% of it. The CDR3 has 14 amino acids. The germline gives CDR1 LNHDA, CDR2 SQIVND (reference sequence). The source material was blood T cells: a sorted CD56 or NKG2C T cell subset, CD4+ or CD8+ T cells, or bulk PBMC T cells (not recorded which). The gene calls are TRBV19 and TRBJ1-4. The origin of this receptor is a woman in her forties or fifties in good health. The CDR3 is CASSTYEANEKLFF.